The T cell receptor (beta chain) under discussion was sequenced for a study of blood T cell repertoires in COVID-19. For the study at large: There were acute and convalescent COVID-19 samples, and they came from the United States, Italy and Spain. Sources were T cells, B-cell-depleted T cells, or PBMCs; the material itself was cDNA or gDNA.

This CDR3 is 14 amino acids long. The junction had 5 bases not matched to a gene; V was cut back by 4 bases and J by 4 bases. Germline loops: CDR1 SGDLS, CDR2 YYNGEE. Per the original data handling: For nucleated cells, counts were estimated from reference gene primer amplification. The repertoire was sequenced with immunoSEQ multiplex PCR; TCRdb's copy has only in-frame clones and lacks some. The V and J calls and clone size are taken from that table; D and trimming were inferred from the DNA. The sample lists fewer than 130,000 clones, about 85% occurring once. This clone is a singleton in its sample.

The receptor was derived from a human donor in a cohort sampled during active COVID-19. The chain joins TRBV9 to TRBJ2-1, with TRBD1 matching over 7 bases. Source material: peripheral blood. The CDR3 coding sequence is TGTGCCAGCAGCCGACAGGGTCGATACAATGAGCAGTTCTTC. Translated, it gives CASSRQGRYNEQFF.